Sequencing of this TCR beta chain was carried out in a study of tumor-infiltrating lymphocytes in oesophageal squamous cell carcinoma. TCRdb recomputed calls from the PCR reads with MiXCR, one row per CDR3 protein. The sample yields around 12,000 distinct CDR3 sequences, 51% seen once. The germline gives CDR1 SGHTA, CDR2 FQGNSA. V was pared by 7 bases and J by 0 bases, with 12 bases between. The CDR3 covers 14 residues. This sequence was found in a female donor with esophageal squamous cell carcinoma. This chain links TRBV7-2 with TRBJ1-1, with D uncertain. The sample taken for sequencing was blood. CDR3 protein: CASTLRIMNTEAFF. CDR3 bases: TGTGCCAGCACCCTACGTATAATGAACACTGAAGCTTTCTTT.